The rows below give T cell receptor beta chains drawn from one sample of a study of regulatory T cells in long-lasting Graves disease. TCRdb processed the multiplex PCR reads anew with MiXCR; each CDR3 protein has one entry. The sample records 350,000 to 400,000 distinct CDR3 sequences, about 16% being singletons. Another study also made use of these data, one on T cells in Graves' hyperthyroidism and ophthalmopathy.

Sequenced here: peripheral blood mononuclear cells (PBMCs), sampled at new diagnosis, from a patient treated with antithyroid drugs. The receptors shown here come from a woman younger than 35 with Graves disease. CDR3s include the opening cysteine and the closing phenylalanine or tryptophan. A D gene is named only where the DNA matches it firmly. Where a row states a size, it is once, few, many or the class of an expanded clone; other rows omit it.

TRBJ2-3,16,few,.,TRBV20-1,CSARSWGSRVADTQYF,TGCAGTGCTAGATCCTGGGGGAGCCGGGTAGCAGATACGCAGTATTTT
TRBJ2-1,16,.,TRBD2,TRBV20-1,CSARDAGGAADNEQFF,TGCAGTGCTAGAGACGCCGGGGGGGCCGCCGACAATGAGCAGTTCTTC
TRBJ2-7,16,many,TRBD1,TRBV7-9,CASSFSRDRGLYEQYF,TGTGCCAGCAGCTTTTCCCGGGACAGGGGATTGTACGAGCAGTACTTC
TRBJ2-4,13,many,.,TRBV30,CAGDGGAKNIQYF,TGTGCCGGGGATGGGGGGGCCAAAAACATTCAGTACTTC
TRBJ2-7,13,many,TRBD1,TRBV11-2,CASSFGQDYEQYF,TGTGCCAGCAGCTTCGGACAGGACTACGAGCAGTACTTC
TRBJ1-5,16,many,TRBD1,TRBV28,CASMGTGAKSNQPQHF,TGTGCCAGCATGGGGACAGGGGCCAAGAGCAATCAGCCCCAGCATTTT
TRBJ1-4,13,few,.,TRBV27,CASSFNVWEKLFF,TGTGCCAGCAGTTTTAACGTGTGGGAAAAACTGTTTTTT
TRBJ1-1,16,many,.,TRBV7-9,CASSLGSGSEETEAFF,TGTGCCAGCAGCTTAGGGTCCGGCTCTGAGGAAACTGAAGCTTTCTTT
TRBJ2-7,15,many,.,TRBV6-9,CASSYSNPASYEQYF,TGTGCCAGCAGTTACTCGAACCCCGCATCCTACGAGCAGTACTTC
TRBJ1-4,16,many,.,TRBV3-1,CASSQMAGARGEKLFF,TGTGCCAGCAGCCAGATGGCCGGGGCGAGGGGTGAAAAACTGTTTTTT
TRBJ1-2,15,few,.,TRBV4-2,CASSQDRNRENGYTF,TGTGCCAGCAGCCAAGATAGGAACAGGGAGAATGGCTACACCTTC
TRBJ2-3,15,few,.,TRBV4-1,CASSQVLGMTDTQYF,TGCGCCAGCAGCCAAGTACTGGGGATGACAGATACGCAGTATTTT
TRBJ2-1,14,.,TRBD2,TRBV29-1,CSVGGLAGVAEQFF,TGCAGCGTTGGCGGACTAGCGGGAGTAGCCGAGCAGTTCTTC
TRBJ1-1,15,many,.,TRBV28,CASSLLAETNTEAFF,TGTGCCAGCAGTTTATTGGCAGAAACTAACACTGAAGCTTTCTTT
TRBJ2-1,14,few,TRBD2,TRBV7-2,CASSLEGRRGKQFF,TGTGCCAGCAGCTTAGAGGGGCGGCGGGGGAAGCAGTTCTTC
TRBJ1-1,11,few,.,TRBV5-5,CARCDSTEAFF,TGTGCCCGATGCGACAGCACTGAAGCTTTCTTT
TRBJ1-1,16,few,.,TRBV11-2,CASSFTGTFMNTEAFF,TGTGCCAGCAGCTTTACAGGGACCTTCATGAACACTGAAGCTTTCTTT
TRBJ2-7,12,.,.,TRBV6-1,CASSHRLYEQYF,TGTGCCAGCAGTCACCGGCTCTACGAGCAGTACTTC
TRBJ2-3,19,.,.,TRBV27,CASSLGTSWRIASTDTQYF,TGTGCCAGCAGCCTCGGGACTTCCTGGAGGATAGCTAGCACAGATACGCAGTATTTT
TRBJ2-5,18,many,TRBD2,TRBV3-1,CASSQEVASGGFQETQYF,TGTGCCAGCAGCCAAGAAGTGGCTAGCGGGGGGTTCCAAGAGACCCAGTACTTC
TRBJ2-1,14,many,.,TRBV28,CASRPLTAHNEQFF,TGTGCCAGCAGACCTCTGACTGCCCACAATGAGCAGTTCTTC
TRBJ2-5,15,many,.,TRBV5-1,CASSLALQEGETQYF,TGCGCCAGCAGCTTGGCCTTACAGGAGGGAGAGACCCAGTACTTC
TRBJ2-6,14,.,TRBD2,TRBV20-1,CSARREAGANVLTF,TGCAGTGCTCGCCGGGAGGCTGGGGCCAACGTCCTGACTTTC
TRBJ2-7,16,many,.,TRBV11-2,CASSLAAGTVSYEQYF,TGTGCCAGCAGCTTAGCCGCGGGGACAGTCTCCTACGAGCAGTACTTC
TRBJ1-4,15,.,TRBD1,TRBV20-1,CSARDLAGGQEKLFF,TGCAGTGCTAGAGACTTGGCAGGGGGCCAGGAAAAACTGTTTTTT
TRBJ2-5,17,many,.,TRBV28,CASSLTGLRLSQETQYF,TGTGCCAGCAGTCTTACCGGGCTGCGGTTATCCCAAGAGACCCAGTACTTC
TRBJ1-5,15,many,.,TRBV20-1,CSAHPQGYSNQPQHF,TGCAGTGCGCATCCCCAGGGTTATAGCAATCAGCCCCAGCATTTT
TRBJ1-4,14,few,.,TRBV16,CASNQLFGSEKLFF,TGTGCCAGCAACCAATTGTTCGGGTCAGAAAAACTGTTTTTT
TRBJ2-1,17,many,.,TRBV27,CASSLKAPGALYNEQFF,TGTGCCAGCAGTTTAAAAGCGCCGGGGGCCTTGTACAATGAGCAGTTCTTC
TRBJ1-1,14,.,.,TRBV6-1,CASSHRPGNTEAFF,TGTGCCAGCAGTCACAGGCCCGGGAACACTGAAGCTTTCTTT
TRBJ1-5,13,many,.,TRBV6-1,CASRQVSNQPQHF,TGTGCCAGCAGGCAGGTCAGCAATCAGCCCCAGCATTTT
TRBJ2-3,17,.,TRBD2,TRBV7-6,CASGGLSGRWGPDTQYF,TGTGCCAGTGGGGGCCTTAGCGGGAGATGGGGCCCAGATACGCAGTATTTT
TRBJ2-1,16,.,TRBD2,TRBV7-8,CASSPQSSGISHDQFF,TGTGCCAGCAGCCCGCAATCTAGCGGGATAAGCCATGATCAGTTCTTC
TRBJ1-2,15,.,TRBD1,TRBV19,CASSIDRGQTYGYTF,TGTGCCAGTAGTATAGATAGGGGACAGACCTATGGCTACACCTTC
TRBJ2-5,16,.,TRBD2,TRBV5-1,CASSLVSGGIQETQYF,TGCGCCAGCAGCTTGGTTAGCGGGGGGATCCAAGAGACCCAGTACTTC
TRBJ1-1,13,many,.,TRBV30,CAWSGQANTEAFF,TGTGCCTGGAGTGGACAGGCGAACACTGAAGCTTTCTTT
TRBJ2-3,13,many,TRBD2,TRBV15,CATWTSGTDTQYF,TGTGCCACCTGGACTAGCGGCACAGATACGCAGTATTTT
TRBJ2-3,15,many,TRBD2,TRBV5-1,CASSLGGSASDTQYF,TGCGCCAGCAGCCTTGGCGGGAGTGCGTCAGATACGCAGTATTTT
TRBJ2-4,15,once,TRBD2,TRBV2,CASSEVSGRAYEQYF,TGTGCCAGCAGTGAGGTCAGCGGGAGGGCATATGAGCAGTACTTC
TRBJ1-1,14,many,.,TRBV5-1,CASSSDSMNTEAFF,TGCGCCAGCAGCTCCGACAGTATGAACACTGAAGCTTTCTTT
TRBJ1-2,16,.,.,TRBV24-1,CATSDWRQAGPYGYTF,TGTGCCACCAGTGATTGGAGGCAGGCCGGGCCCTATGGCTACACCTTC
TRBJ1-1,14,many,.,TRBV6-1,CASSPAGTAGEAFF,TGTGCCAGCAGCCCTGCGGGTACAGCAGGTGAAGCTTTCTTT
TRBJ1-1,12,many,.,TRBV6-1,CASTAENTEAFF,TGTGCCAGCACCGCAGAGAACACTGAAGCTTTCTTT
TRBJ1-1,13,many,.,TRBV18,CASRQGPSTEAFF,TGTGCCAGCCGACAAGGTCCTTCCACTGAAGCTTTCTTT
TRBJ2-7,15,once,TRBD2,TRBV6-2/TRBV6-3,CASSPGLGRSYEQYF,TGCGCCAGCAGCCCGGGACTAGGGCGCTCCTACGAGCAGTACTTC
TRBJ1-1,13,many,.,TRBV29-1,CSVGLGVRTEAFF,TGCAGCGTTGGCCTCGGGGTCAGGACTGAAGCTTTCTTT
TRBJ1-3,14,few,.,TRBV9,CASSVDRAGNTIYF,TGTGCCAGCAGCGTAGACAGGGCTGGAAACACCATATATTTT
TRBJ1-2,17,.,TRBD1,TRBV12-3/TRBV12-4,CASSLGPGTGENYGYTF,TGTGCCAGCAGTTTAGGGCCCGGGACAGGGGAAAACTATGGCTACACCTTC
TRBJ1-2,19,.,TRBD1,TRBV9,CASSVGPWGQPHRLYGYTF,TGTGCCAGCAGCGTAGGGCCTTGGGGACAGCCTCACAGACTCTATGGCTACACCTTC
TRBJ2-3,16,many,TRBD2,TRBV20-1,CSASDPRRGGLDTQYF,TGCAGTGCTAGTGACCCCCGGCGGGGGGGCCTAGATACGCAGTATTTT
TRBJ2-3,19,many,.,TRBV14,CASSQDRGGRAVRTDTQYF,TGTGCCAGCAGCCAAGATCGCGGTGGTCGGGCCGTTCGCACAGATACGCAGTATTTT